This passage covers 3 T cell receptor beta chains from one sample sequenced in a study of radiation and T cells in renal cell carcinoma. Time point: baseline pretreatment blood. Specified treatment: 15 Gy SBRT to primary tumor, nephrectomy 4 weeks later. Method: immunoSEQ multiplex PCR; TCRdb's copy keeps in-frame clones and lacks some. The table has about 130,000 clones, roughly 80% seen once. Sequenced here: blood, sampled from a patient whose treatment included radiotherapy and nephrectomy. These receptors were taken from a woman aged 55-69 years with renal cell carcinoma.

The V call is TRBV29-1, the J call TRBJ1-2, with TRBD1 identical over 8 bases. The V segment lost 7 bases and the J segment 2 bases; nucleotides outside the gene matches: 9. The CDR3 totals 14 residues. Germline-derived CDR1 and CDR2 are SQVTM and ANQGSEA. The CDR3 reads CSAFTGGSNYGYTF. The CDR3 DNA is TGCAGCGCATTCACAGGGGGTTCCAACTATGGCTACACCTTC.

This clone was picked up a small number of times. Written as DNA, the CDR3 is TGTGCCAGCAGCGAAACGACTAGCTGGGACCTCACAGATACGCAGTATTTT. This sequence encodes CASSETTSWDLTDTQYF. The rearrangement links TRBV6-1 to TRBJ2-3, with 7 bases matching TRBD2. Trimming cost V 6 bases and J 2 bases; bases outside gene matches: 14. CDR1 is MNHNS and CDR2 is SASEGT in the germline V gene. This CDR3 comprises 17 residues.

The genes are TRBV6-1 and TRBJ2-3; 8 bases map to TRBD1. The V and J ends lost 6 bases and 4 bases, in that order; junction bases with no gene match: 3. The CDR3 contains 13 residues. The germline V gene has CDR1 MNHNS and CDR2 SASEGT. The CDR3 region has the DNA TGTGCCAGCAGGACAGGGGATGCAGATACGCAGTATTTT. As protein: CASRTGDADTQYF.